This TCR beta chain was sequenced for a study of OX40 agonist ivuxolimab in advanced cancers. TCRdb keeps only in-frame clones here, not all; method: immunoSEQ multiplex PCR. The sample carries roughly 70,000 clones, about nine tenths recorded once. Drawing of blood for sampling happened at baseline, at cycle 4 day 1, and at cycle 7 day 1. The CDR3 runs to 12 residues. Trimming removed 3 bases from V and 1 base from J, with 2 bases in between. CDR1 SGHTS and CDR2 YDEGEE come from the germline V gene. Findings and limits, study-wide: It was also the case that some nonresponders had low normalized T-cell clonal expansion.

This clone is medium-sized. Its antigen is not known. This chain connects TRBV5-8 to TRBJ1-3; D not resolved. This sequence originates from an adult with an advanced solid tumor such as melanoma, head and neck, liver or kidney cancer. This specimen was CD4+ or CD8+ T cells sorted from blood, taken in a trial of the OX40 agonist ivuxolimab. This chain's CDR3 is CASSYSGNTIYF. For the CDR3, the DNA is TGTGCCAGCAGCTATTCTGGAAACACCATATATTTT.